Listed below are T cell receptor beta chains from one sample, sequenced in a study of blood T cell repertoires in COVID-19. Clones were sequenced by immunoSEQ multiplex PCR, and TCRdb holds only the in-frame ones, with some missing. The sample records a few hundred thousand clones, around 92% being singletons. Sequences were obtained from PBMCs or T cells enriched from blood (not recorded which). Every receptor here comes from a woman in her 50s who had been exposed to COVID-19. The CDR3 runs from the conserved cysteine through the conserved F or W. The order of the fields is clone size, J gene, V gene, D gene, CDR3 protein, CDR3 DNA. D genes are given only for firm matches. The size entry is marked missing in some rows and otherwise reads once, few, many or a size class.

>once|TRBJ1-5|TRBV28|TRBD1
CASSYGDRPSNQPQHF
TGTGCCAGCAGTTACGGGGACAGGCCAAGCAATCAGCCCCAGCATTTT
>-|TRBJ2-3|TRBV7-8|-
CASSLILVTDTQYF
TGTGCCAGCAGCTTAATTTTAGTCACAGATACGCAGTATTTT
>-|TRBJ1-2|TRBV29-1|TRBD1
CSVTGGEGYTF
TGCAGCGTCACAGGGGGAGAAGGCTACACCTTC
>-|TRBJ1-1|TRBV5-5|TRBD1
CASSLEGGWGSTEAFF
TGTGCCAGCAGCTTGGAAGGGGGCTGGGGGAGCACTGAAGCTTTCTTT
>-|TRBJ1-1|TRBV25-1|-
CASSLYWRQNTEAFF
TGTGCCAGCAGCCTGTATTGGAGGCAGAACACTGAAGCTTTCTTT
>few|TRBJ1-1|TRBV11-2|-
CASSIRNREEAFF
TGTGCCAGCAGCATCCGAAACCGGGAAGAAGCTTTCTTT
>-|TRBJ2-3|TRBV25-1|TRBD1
CASSSGGKDTQYF
TGTGCCAGCAGCTCAGGGGGCAAAGATACGCAGTATTTT
>-|TRBJ2-3|TRBV3-1/TRBV3-2|-
CASSQDRSDTQYF
TGTGCCAGCAGCCAAGATAGATCAGATACGCAGTATTTT
>-|TRBJ1-1|TRBV7-9|-
CASSRTVNTEAFF
TGTGCCAGCAGCCGGACAGTGAACACTGAAGCTTTCTTT
>-|TRBJ1-1|TRBV7-9|TRBD1
CASSFDPGQGLAEAFF
TGTGCCAGCAGCTTCGACCCGGGACAGGGGCTTGCTGAAGCTTTCTTT
>-|TRBJ2-3|TRBV2|TRBD2
CASSEARGGALRTDTQYF
TGTGCCAGCAGTGAAGCGCGGGGAGGGGCACTGCGCACAGATACGCAGTATTTT
>-|TRBJ1-3|TRBV30|-
CAWSVMGATGNTIYF
TGTGCCTGGAGTGTAATGGGGGCTACGGGAAACACCATATATTTT
>-|TRBJ1-2|TRBV4-1|-
CASSHPSANYGYTF
TGCGCCAGCAGCCATCCGTCAGCTAACTATGGCTACACCTTC
>-|TRBJ1-6|TRBV28|TRBD1
CASSLPRTGGDSPLHF
TGTGCCAGCAGTTTGCCCAGGACAGGGGGCGATTCACCCCTCCACTTT
>-|TRBJ1-1|TRBV5-1|-
CASRQGPNTEAFF
TGCGCCAGCAGGCAGGGCCCAAACACTGAAGCTTTCTTT
>-|TRBJ2-6|TRBV19|TRBD1
CASSAYQGAIPGANVLTF
TGTGCCAGTAGTGCATACCAGGGGGCGATACCTGGGGCCAACGTCCTGACTTTC
>few|TRBJ2-7|TRBV19|TRBD1
CASSIGQGEPYEQYF
TGTGCCAGTAGTATAGGACAGGGGGAGCCCTACGAGCAGTACTTC
>-|TRBJ1-6|TRBV4-2|TRBD1
CASSQDSWGQGRSPLHF
TGTGCCAGCAGCCAAGATTCGTGGGGACAGGGACGCTCACCCCTCCACTTT
>-|TRBJ2-5|TRBV7-9|TRBD2
CASSPRETGGQETQYF
TGTGCCAGCAGCCCCCGGGAAACGGGGGGGCAAGAGACCCAGTACTTC
>-|TRBJ2-3|TRBV7-2|TRBD2
CASSLRRLAGGTDTQYF
TGTGCCAGCAGCCTTCGGCGACTAGCCGGCGGCACAGATACGCAGTATTTT